The source of this T cell receptor (beta chain) is a study of control samples from healthy donors and cancer patients (dated by TCRdb to 2019 to 2021). A note on this clone: No cognate antigen has been identified for it. Within one base of it there is no much larger clone, and no base qualities were kept.

The protocol used for the library was the immunoSEQ multiplex PCR assay. Sourced from immuneACCESS, this table was stored by TCRdb with only in-frame sequences that have V and J called. A share of the clones is absent; for the studies checked, an unresolved V gene accounts for under half, and the remainder has no known explanation. Recorded for this sample are about 86,000 clones; roughly 93% of them occurred a single time. Together, the top ten hold roughly 1.5% of the sample. From the cysteine up to the phenylalanine, the CDR3 has a length of 15 residues. The only DNA kept is the CDR3, 45 bases in frame from the first base. CDR1 MNHEY and CDR2 SMNVEV were looked up in the germline V gene (reference sequence). Trimming takes 3 bases from V and 3 bases from J, and the germline ends sit 15 bases apart.

This TCR derives from a young woman in good health. The chain employs TRBV27 and TRBJ2-7; no D segment can be confidently identified. The sequenced sample was blood. CDR3 reads: CASSLAGGFIYEQYF. The DNA is TGTGCCAGCAGTTTGGCAGGCGGATTTATCTACGAGCAGTACTTC.